These T cell receptor beta chains were read from a single sample in a study of shared T cell receptors in the human thymus. TCRdb keeps only in-frame clones here, not all; method: immunoSEQ multiplex PCR. The sample contains hundreds of thousands of clones, roughly 74% of which appear only once. These same records also appear under a second study, on human thymus T cells.

The sequencing sample was made of thymocytes. The receptors originated from a boy younger than two with a congenital heart defect. CDR3s include the opening cysteine and the closing phenylalanine or tryptophan. A D gene is named only where the DNA matches it firmly. Not all rows give a size; the values are once, few, many and, for expanded clones, a class.

>TRBJ2-7|NA|TRBV5-4|TRBD2
CASSLSGLAGGEQYF
TGTGCCAGCAGCTTGTCAGGACTAGCGGGAGGCGAGCAGTACTTC
>TRBJ2-7|NA|TRBV7-6|NA
CASSSRRGKKSYEQYF
TGTGCCAGCAGCAGCCGGAGGGGTAAGAAATCCTACGAGCAGTACTTC
>TRBJ1-5|NA|TRBV6-4|NA
CASSEGRDTNQPQHF
TGTGCCAGCAGTGAGGGCAGGGACACCAATCAGCCCCAGCATTTT
>TRBJ2-1|once|TRBV27|TRBD2
CASSRLGLAGMWNEQFF
TGTGCCAGCAGTCGCCTGGGACTAGCGGGAATGTGGAATGAGCAGTTCTTC
>TRBJ2-7|NA|TRBV5-8|TRBD2
CASSSPRFVAGYEQYF
TGTGCCAGCAGCTCCCCCCGTTTTGTAGCGGGGTACGAGCAGTACTTC
>TRBJ2-7|once|TRBV4-2|TRBD2
CASSQEAAGGPWEQYF
TGTGCCAGCAGCCAAGAAGCGGCGGGAGGGCCGTGGGAGCAGTACTTC
>TRBJ2-4|NA|TRBV5-4|TRBD2
CASTMKAGGAKNIQYF
TGTGCCAGCACCATGAAAGCGGGAGGGGCCAAAAACATTCAGTACTTC
>TRBJ2-3|NA|TRBV10-3|TRBD2
CATSRVAGLTDTQYF
TGTGCCACCTCGAGGGTAGCGGGACTCACAGATACGCAGTATTTT
>TRBJ1-3|NA|TRBV7-9|TRBD1
CASSPGTARPLSGNTIYF
TGTGCCAGCAGCCCCGGGACAGCCCGACCCCTTTCTGGAAACACCATATATTTT
>TRBJ1-2|NA|TRBV13|NA
CASSLGLAETDYGYTF
TGTGCCAGCAGCTTAGGCCTAGCGGAGACTGACTATGGCTACACCTTC
>TRBJ2-5|few|TRBV11-3|TRBD2
CASSPGLAETQYF
TGTGCCAGCAGCCCGGGACTAGCAGAGACCCAGTACTTC
>TRBJ2-7|once|TRBV28|TRBD2
CASSLGRETGNKREGYEQYF
TGTGCCAGCAGTTTAGGGCGGGAGACAGGGAACAAGCGGGAGGGTTACGAGCAGTACTTC
>TRBJ2-7|NA|TRBV28|NA
CASRSARGIWSYEQYF
TGTGCCAGCAGATCTGCCCGGGGAATATGGTCCTACGAGCAGTACTTC
>TRBJ2-3|once|TRBV27|TRBD2
CASSPLLGTSGSIPTDTQYF
TGTGCCAGCAGTCCTCTCTTGGGGACTAGCGGGAGTATCCCCACAGATACGCAGTATTTT
>TRBJ2-7|NA|TRBV19|TRBD1
CASSITTGGHEQYF
TGTGCCAGTAGTATTACGACAGGGGGCCACGAGCAGTACTTC
>TRBJ1-4|NA|TRBV14|TRBD1
CASSRGQFNEKLFF
TGTGCCAGCAGCCGGGGACAGTTTAATGAAAAACTGTTTTTT
>TRBJ2-1|NA|TRBV25-1|TRBD2
CARAMGLAGLSSYNEQFF
TGTGCCAGAGCCATGGGACTAGCGGGGCTGAGCTCCTACAATGAGCAGTTCTTC
>TRBJ1-5|NA|TRBV6-4|NA
CASSPNLQGSSNQPQHF
TGTGCCAGCAGCCCCAATCTACAGGGCTCCAGCAATCAGCCCCAGCATTTT
>TRBJ1-2|NA|TRBV6-5|NA
CASSYSRGGYGYTF
TGTGCCAGCAGTTACTCGCGCGGTGGCTATGGCTACACCTTC
>TRBJ2-7|NA|TRBV6-5|TRBD2
CASSPSGAPYEQYF
TGTGCCAGCAGCCCAAGCGGGGCCCCCTACGAGCAGTACTTC
>TRBJ2-7|NA|TRBV7-9|TRBD2
CASSPQMLAGVYEQYF
TGTGCCAGCAGCCCCCAGATGCTAGCGGGAGTTTACGAGCAGTACTTC
>TRBJ2-7|NA|TRBV13|TRBD1
CASSKKTGRWSYEQYF
TGTGCCAGCAGCAAAAAGACAGGGCGTTGGTCCTACGAGCAGTACTTC
>TRBJ2-1|NA|TRBV6-5|TRBD2
CASSSFSGTRGGEQFF
TGTGCCAGCAGTTCATTTTCCGGGACTAGGGGTGGGGAGCAGTTCTTC
>TRBJ2-3|NA|TRBV9|NA
CASSVAGPTDTQYF
TGTGCCAGCAGCGTAGCTGGCCCCACAGATACGCAGTATTTT
>TRBJ2-3|NA|TRBV11-2|TRBD1
CASSLVGDGTVKDTQYF
TGTGCCAGCAGCTTAGTGGGAGACGGGACAGTTAAAGATACGCAGTATTTT
>TRBJ2-1|NA|TRBV29-1|NA
CSVEASETSSYNEQFF
TGCAGCGTTGAAGCTAGCGAGACCAGCTCCTACAATGAGCAGTTCTTC
>TRBJ2-1|NA|TRBV19|NA
CASSISRNEQFF
TGTGCCAGTAGTATCAGCAGGAATGAGCAGTTCTTC
>TRBJ1-2|NA|TRBV5-1|NA
CASSLVRDRSYTF
TGCGCCAGCAGCTTGGTCCGGGATCGAAGCTACACCTTC
>TRBJ2-1|NA|TRBV6-6|TRBD1
CASRDKGQGNEQFF
TGTGCCAGCAGGGACAAGGGACAGGGTAATGAGCAGTTCTTC